The present T cell receptor (beta chain) was sequenced within a study of T cell changes during pregnancy in multiple sclerosis. Trimming cost V 1 base and J 0 bases, with 10 bases left between them. Germline values: CDR1 ENHRY, CDR2 SYGVKD. The CDR3 runs to 16 residues. The method was immunoSEQ multiplex PCR; TCRdb's version includes in-frame clones alone and lacks a portion of them. The sample yields 55,000 to 70,000 clones, about 90% seen once. The V call is TRBV10-3, the J call TRBJ2-1; D remains unclear. The source is a female donor with multiple sclerosis, enrolled in a pregnancy study. The material was CD4+ T cells from peripheral blood mononuclear cells, obtained after pregnancy. CDR3 residues: CAISELGKSSYNEQFF. CDR3 sequence (DNA): TGTGCCATCAGTGAGTTGGGCAAGAGCTCCTACAATGAGCAGTTCTTC.